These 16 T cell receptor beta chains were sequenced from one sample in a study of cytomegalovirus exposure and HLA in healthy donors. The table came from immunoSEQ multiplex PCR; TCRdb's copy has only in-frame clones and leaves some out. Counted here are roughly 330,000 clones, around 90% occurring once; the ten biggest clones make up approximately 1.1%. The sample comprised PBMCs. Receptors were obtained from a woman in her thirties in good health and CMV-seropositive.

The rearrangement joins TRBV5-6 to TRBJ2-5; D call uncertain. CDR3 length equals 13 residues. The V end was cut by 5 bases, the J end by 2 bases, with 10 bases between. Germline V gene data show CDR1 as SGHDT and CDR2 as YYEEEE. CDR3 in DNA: TGTGCCAGCAGTTTAGACTCACAAGAGACCCAGTACTTC. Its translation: CASSLDSQETQYF.

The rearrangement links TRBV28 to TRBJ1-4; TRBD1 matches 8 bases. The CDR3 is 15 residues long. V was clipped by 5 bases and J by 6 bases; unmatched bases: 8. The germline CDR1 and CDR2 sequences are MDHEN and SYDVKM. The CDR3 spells CASSPRGLRDEKLFF. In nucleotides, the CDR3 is TGTGCCAGCAGTCCCAGGGGGCTAAGGGATGAAAAACTGTTTTTT.

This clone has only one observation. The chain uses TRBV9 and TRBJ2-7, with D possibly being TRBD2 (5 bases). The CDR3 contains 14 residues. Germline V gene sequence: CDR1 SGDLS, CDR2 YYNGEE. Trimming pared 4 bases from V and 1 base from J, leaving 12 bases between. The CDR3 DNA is TGTGCCAGCAGCCCAAGGACTTTGTCCTACGAGCAGTACTTC. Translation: CASSPRTLSYEQYF.

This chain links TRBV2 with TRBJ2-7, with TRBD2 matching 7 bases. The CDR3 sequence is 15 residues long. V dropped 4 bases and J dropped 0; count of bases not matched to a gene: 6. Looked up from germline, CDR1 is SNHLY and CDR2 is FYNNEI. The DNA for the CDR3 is TGTGCCAGCAGTGTCGACCCTAGCGGCTCCTACGAGCAGTACTTC. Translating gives CASSVDPSGSYEQYF.

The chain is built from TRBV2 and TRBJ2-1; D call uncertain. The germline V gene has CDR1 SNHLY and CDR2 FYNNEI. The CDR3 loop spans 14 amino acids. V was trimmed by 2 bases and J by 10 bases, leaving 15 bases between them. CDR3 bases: TGTGCCAGCAGTGAAACTAACAGCCCCAAGGAGCAGTTCTTC. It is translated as CASSETNSPKEQFF. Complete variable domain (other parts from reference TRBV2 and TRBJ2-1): EPEVTQTPSHQVTQMGQEVILRCVPISNHLYFYWYRQILGQKVEFLVSFYNNEISEKSEIFDDQFSVERPDGSNFTLKIRSTKLEDSAMYFCASSETNSPKEQFFGPGTRLTVL.

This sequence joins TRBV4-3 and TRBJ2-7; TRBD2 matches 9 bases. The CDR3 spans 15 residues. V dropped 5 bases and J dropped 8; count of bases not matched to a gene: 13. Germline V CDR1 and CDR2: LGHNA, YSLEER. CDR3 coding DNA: TGCGCCAGCAGCGAAAGACTAGCGGAGTTTACGAAGCAGTACTTC. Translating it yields CASSERLAEFTKQYF.

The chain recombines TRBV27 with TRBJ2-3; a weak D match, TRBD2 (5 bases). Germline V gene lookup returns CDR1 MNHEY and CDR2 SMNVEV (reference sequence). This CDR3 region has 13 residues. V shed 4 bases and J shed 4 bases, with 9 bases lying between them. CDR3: CASSSNSADTQYF. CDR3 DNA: TGTGCCAGCAGTTCGAATAGCGCAGATACGCAGTATTTT.

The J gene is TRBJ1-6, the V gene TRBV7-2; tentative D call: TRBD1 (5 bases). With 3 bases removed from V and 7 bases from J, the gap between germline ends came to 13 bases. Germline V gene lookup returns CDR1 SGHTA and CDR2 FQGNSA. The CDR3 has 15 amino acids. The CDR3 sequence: CASSFEQAGNSPLHF. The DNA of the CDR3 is TGTGCCAGCAGCTTTGAACAGGCAGGGAATTCACCCCTCCACTTT.

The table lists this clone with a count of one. CDR3 nucleotides: TGTGCCAGCGGAACAGGGATCTACGAGCAGTACTTC. Amino acids: CASGTGIYEQYF. The V gene is TRBV28, the J gene TRBJ2-7, with TRBD1 as a possible D gene (6 bases). V lost 8 bases to trimming and J lost 3 bases, with 11 bases between them. Germline CDR1 and CDR2: MDHEN and SYDVKM. The CDR3 consists of 12 residues.

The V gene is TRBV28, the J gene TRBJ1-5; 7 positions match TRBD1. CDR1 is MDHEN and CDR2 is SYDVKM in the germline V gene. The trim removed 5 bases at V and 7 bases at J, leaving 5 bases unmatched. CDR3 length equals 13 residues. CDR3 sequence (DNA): TGTGCCAGCAGTGACAGGGCGAGGCAGCCCCAGCATTTT. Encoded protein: CASSDRARQPQHF.

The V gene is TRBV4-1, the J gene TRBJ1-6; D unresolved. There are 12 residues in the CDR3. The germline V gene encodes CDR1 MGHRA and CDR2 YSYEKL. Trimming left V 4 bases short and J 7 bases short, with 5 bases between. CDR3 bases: TGCGCCAGCAGCCTCATGAATTCACCCCTCCACTTT. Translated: CASSLMNSPLHF.

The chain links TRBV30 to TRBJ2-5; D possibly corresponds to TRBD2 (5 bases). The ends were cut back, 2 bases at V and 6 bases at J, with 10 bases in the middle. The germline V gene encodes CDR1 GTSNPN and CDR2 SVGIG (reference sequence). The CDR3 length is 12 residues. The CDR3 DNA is TGTGCCTGGAGTCCGCCGGGAAAGACCCAGTACTTC. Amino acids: CAWSPPGKTQYF.

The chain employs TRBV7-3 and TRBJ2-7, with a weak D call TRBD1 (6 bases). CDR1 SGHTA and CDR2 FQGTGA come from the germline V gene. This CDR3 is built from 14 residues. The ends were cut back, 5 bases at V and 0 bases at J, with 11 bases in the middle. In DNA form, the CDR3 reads TGTGCCAGCAGCACCAGGGACACCTCCTACGAGCAGTACTTC. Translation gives CASSTRDTSYEQYF.

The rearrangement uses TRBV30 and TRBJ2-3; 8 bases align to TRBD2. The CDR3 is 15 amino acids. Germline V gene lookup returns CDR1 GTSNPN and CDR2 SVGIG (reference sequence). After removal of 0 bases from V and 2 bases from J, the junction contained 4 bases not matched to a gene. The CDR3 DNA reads TGTGCCTGGAGTGTACGGGGGGGGGCCACAGATACGCAGTATTTT. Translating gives CAWSVRGGATDTQYF.

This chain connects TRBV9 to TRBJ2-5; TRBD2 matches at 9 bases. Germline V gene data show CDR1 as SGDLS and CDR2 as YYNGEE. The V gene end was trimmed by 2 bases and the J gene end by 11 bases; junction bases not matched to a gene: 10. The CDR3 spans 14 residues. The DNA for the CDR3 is TGTGCCAGCAGCGTGGGTAGCGGGGGCTGGGAGCAGTACTTC. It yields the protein CASSVGSGGWEQYF.

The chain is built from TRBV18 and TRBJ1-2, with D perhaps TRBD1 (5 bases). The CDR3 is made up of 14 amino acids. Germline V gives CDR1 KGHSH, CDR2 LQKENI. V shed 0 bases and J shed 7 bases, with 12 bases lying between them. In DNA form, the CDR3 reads TGTGCCAGCTCACCACCGGGGGAAGAGGCTGGCTACACCTTC. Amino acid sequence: CASSPPGEEAGYTF.